The 12 T cell receptor beta chains listed next were all sequenced from one sample in a study of T cells after yellow fever vaccination. One entry per CDR3 protein results from TCRdb running MiXCR on the 5' RACE reads. The data contain about 340,000 distinct CDR3 sequences, approximately 13% of them seen just once; the ten biggest clones take up 2.5% to 4%. Sequenced material: CD4+ T cells sorted from PBMCs, taken 15 days after the yellow fever booster vaccination. These receptors came from a man aged 18 to 30 who received the YFV17D yellow fever vaccine.

This clonotype was counted between two and nine times. This chain links TRBV5-1 with TRBJ1-4, with D possibly matching TRBD1 (5 bases). Germline values: CDR1 SGHRS, CDR2 YFSETQ. This CDR3 has 15 residues. Trimming took off 0 bases at V and 4 bases at J, with 10 bases between the two ends. CDR3 in DNA: TGCGCCAGCAGCTTGGTTGGGACGGGTAATGAAAAACTGTTTTTT. It encodes CASSLVGTGNEKLFF.

This rearrangement joins TRBV7-2 to TRBJ2-3; D unresolved. This CDR3 comprises 12 residues. Trimming removed 7 bases at V and 2 bases at J, with 7 bases between. The germline V gene has CDR1 SGHTA and CDR2 FQGNSA. CDR3 loop: CASTPVTDTQYF. The CDR3 nucleotides read TGTGCCAGCACCCCGGTCACAGATACGCAGTATTTT.

The chain joins TRBV12-3 or TRBV12-4 to TRBJ1-2; weak D call: TRBD1 (6 bases). V lost 3 bases to trimming and J lost 8 bases, with 10 bases between them. The CDR3 spans 12 residues. CDR3 sequence (DNA): TGTGCCAGCAGTTTCTCAGGGGAAGGCTACACCTTC. Encoded protein: CASSFSGEGYTF.

The chain carries TRBV14 and TRBJ1-3; D is undetermined. CDR1 and CDR2 (germline): SGHDN, FVKESK. The CDR3 loop spans 14 amino acids. V gave up 1 base and J gave up 0 bases, with 4 bases separating them. CDR3 sequence: CASSQVVSGNTIYF. CDR3 in DNA: TGTGCCAGCAGCCAAGTGGTCTCTGGAAACACCATATATTTT.

The CDR3 reads CAISESTGGKETQYF. CDR3 coding DNA: TGTGCCATCAGTGAGTCGACAGGGGGCAAAGAGACCCAGTACTTC. The chain links TRBV10-3 to TRBJ2-5; 10 bases are shared with TRBD1. The germline V gene has CDR1 ENHRY and CDR2 SYGVKD. The V gene end was trimmed by 0 bases and the J gene end by 3 bases; junction bases not matched to a gene: 1. The length of the CDR3 is 15 residues.

V usage is TRBV7-2 and J usage is TRBJ2-5; D is perhaps TRBD2 (6 bases). The germline gives CDR1 SGHTA, CDR2 FQGNSA. The CDR3 consists of 14 residues. V was cut by 3 bases and J by 5 bases, with 13 bases left in between. CDR3 nucleotides: TGTGCCAGCAGCTTGGGACTCACAGCGGAGACCCAGTACTTC. Residues: CASSLGLTAETQYF.

The chain employs TRBV19 and TRBJ2-7, with 7 bases matching TRBD1. CDR3 length: 14 amino acids. Trimming removed 5 bases from V and 4 bases from J; junction bases left unmatched: 8. Germline V lookup: CDR1 LNHDA, CDR2 SQIVND (reference sequence). CDR3 in amino acids: CASSLSTGSYEQYF. The CDR3 coding sequence is TGTGCCAGTAGTTTATCGACAGGGAGTTACGAGCAGTACTTC.

The table lists this clonotype with a few counts. J is TRBJ2-1 and V is TRBV9, with TRBD2 matching 13 bases. The ends lost 0 bases at V and 7 bases at J; junction bases unmatched: 1. CDR1 SGDLS and CDR2 YYNGEE come from the germline V gene. CDR3 length: 15 amino acids. The CDR3 region is CASSVELAGGNEQFF. CDR3 DNA sequence: TGTGCCAGCAGCGTAGAACTAGCGGGGGGGAATGAGCAGTTCTTC.

This clonotype has a handful of counts. The V gene is TRBV5-1, the J gene TRBJ2-2; 7 bases map to TRBD2. This CDR3 has 16 residues. In germline, CDR1 is SGHRS, CDR2 YFSETQ. V shed 0 bases and J 4 bases; nucleotides not matched to a gene: 6. CDR3 residues: CASSLGLAAGTGELFF. CDR3 in DNA: TGCGCCAGCAGCTTGGGGCTAGCGGCGGGCACCGGGGAGCTGTTTTTT.

This clonotype was observed a few times. The chain has TRBV2 and TRBJ2-7, with 7 bases identical to TRBD1. This CDR3 region has 15 residues. Germline lookup yields CDR1 SNHLY and CDR2 FYNNEI. The V segment lost 6 bases and the J segment 0 bases; nucleotides outside the gene matches: 8. CDR3 protein: CASSPDRLSSYEQYF. DNA for the CDR3: TGTGCCAGCAGCCCGGACAGGCTGAGCTCCTACGAGCAGTACTTC.

This sequence joins TRBV7-2 and TRBJ2-7; TRBD1 aligns across 7 bases. Germline V gene sequence: CDR1 SGHTA, CDR2 FQGNSA. The CDR3 totals 15 residues. The V and J ends lost 0 bases and 2 bases, in that order; junction bases with no gene match: 4. CDR3 coding DNA: TGTGCCAGCAGCTTAGCGGGGGACAGACCCTACGAGCAGTACGTC. It translates to CASSLAGDRPYEQYV.

This clonotype has at least ten counts. The chain employs TRBV29-1 and TRBJ1-1; TRBD1 is a possible D gene (6 bases). Germline CDR1 reads SQVTM; CDR2 reads ANQGSEA. The CDR3 runs to 12 residues. Trimming took 4 bases from V and 1 from J, leaving 7 bases between them. For the CDR3, the DNA is TGCAGCGTTGGGACAGCGAACACTGAAGCTTTCTTT. This codes for CSVGTANTEAFF.